The 8 T cell receptor beta chains in this list originate from one sample, sequenced in a study of blood T cells in healthy people across ages (dated by TCRdb to between 2015 and 2016). Library preparation was by 5' RACE. The listed sequencing device is Illumina HiSeq 2500. A second about 7 to 11 cycle PCR used a sample-barcoded 5' primer and a J-beta primer mix. In-frame beta chains were kept once TCRdb had trimmed the public reads at Q25 with fastp and called clones with MiXCR. Merged by CDR3 protein, the rows form single entries marked with the most common genes and DNA. The sample contains some 560,000 distinct CDR3 sequences, 25% to 35% of them found a single time. Roughly 3.5% of the sample is held by the ten biggest clonotypes. The sample was also linked to a second study, of T cells of mothers and their children.

Sequenced input: blood. The receptor set was obtained from a boy younger than 10 in good health.

There are a few counts of this clonotype. The J gene is TRBJ1-1, the V gene TRBV20-1; D call uncertain. Germline loops: CDR1 DFQATT, CDR2 SNEGSKA (reference sequence). Trimming removed 0 bases at V and 0 bases at J, with 5 bases between. There are 13 residues in the CDR3. In nucleotides, the CDR3 is TGCAGTGCTAGAGAAGGACTGAACACTGAAGCTTTCTTT. This codes for CSAREGLNTEAFF.

The V and J genes are TRBV15 and TRBJ2-5, with D perhaps given as TRBD1 or TRBD2 (5 bases each). CDR1 is LNHNV and CDR2 is YYDKDF in the germline V gene (reference sequence). The V and J ends lost 3 bases and 2 bases respectively, with 7 bases between them. The CDR3 loop spans 13 amino acids. This CDR3 is CATSRGPQETQYF. The CDR3 coding sequence is TGTGCCACCAGCAGGGGACCGCAAGAGACCCAGTACTTC.

This clonotype occurred a few times. The chain couples TRBV6-1 to TRBJ2-5; D not resolved. The CDR3 contains 13 residues. Germline values: CDR1 MNHNS, CDR2 SASEGT. Trimming shortened V by 9 bases and J by 2 bases, and 13 bases separated the two germline ends. The CDR3 coding sequence is TGTGCCAGGGAACCCGACCCACAAGAGACCCAGTACTTC. The encoded protein is CAREPDPQETQYF.

The chain uses TRBV29-1 and TRBJ1-4; TRBD1 might be the D (6 bases). The V gene lost 5 bases and the J gene lost 3 bases, with 13 bases spanning the gap. Looked up from germline, CDR1 is SQVTM and CDR2 is ANQGSEA. The CDR3 has 14 residues. Here the CDR3 reads CSVLVGTPNEKLFF. CDR3 coding DNA: TGCAGCGTTTTGGTGGGGACACCTAATGAAAAACTGTTTTTT.

The chain combines TRBV18 with TRBJ1-1; the D gene is possibly TRBD1 (6 bases). CDR1 is KGHSH, CDR2 LQKENI, per germline. V dropped 3 bases and J dropped 1 base, with 12 bases sitting between them. There are 15 residues in the CDR3. The CDR3: CASSPMTGRNTEAFF. DNA of the CDR3: TGTGCCAGCTCACCGATGACAGGAAGGAACACTGAAGCTTTCTTT.

This clonotype was found a few times. This chain uses TRBV6-2 or TRBV6-3 with TRBJ2-5; D perhaps matches TRBD1 (8 bases). The CDR3 runs 14 residues. Germline CDR1 and CDR2: MNHEY and SVGEGT. Trimming left V 5 bases short and J 5 bases short, with 15 bases between. CDR3 region: CASSDRGGKETQYF. The CDR3 bases are TGTGCCAGCAGTGACAGGGGAGGGAAGGAGACCCAGTACTTC.

This clonotype appeared once. The rearrangement uses TRBV9 and TRBJ2-3; possible D gene TRBD2, 6 bases. The V gene lost 0 bases and the J gene lost 0 bases, with 8 bases spanning the gap. Germline V lookup: CDR1 SGDLS, CDR2 YYNGEE. The CDR3 covers 15 residues. The CDR3 DNA follows: TGTGCCAGCAGCGTAGGGGCGGGGAGCACAGATACGCAGTATTTT. Translation: CASSVGAGSTDTQYF. The full variable domain, its missing parts supplied by reference TRBV9 and TRBJ2-3, is DSGVTQTPKHLITATGQRVTLRCSPRSGDLSVYWYQQSLDQGLQFLIQYYNGEERAKGNILERFSAQQFPDLHSELNLSSLELGDSALYFCASSVGAGSTDTQYFGPGTRLTVL.

This clonotype showed up just a few times. A junction boundary mismatches the germline segment, possibly from a read error. This chain links TRBV7-3 with TRBJ2-1, with D uncertain. The length of the CDR3 is 11 residues. Germline CDR1 SGHTA, CDR2 FQGTGA. CDR3 coding DNA: TGTGCCAGCATCCCCTACAATGTGCAGTTCTTC. Its protein product is CASIPYNVQFF.